A selection of T cell receptor beta chains follows, all from one sample in a study of OX40 agonist ivuxolimab in advanced cancers. The protocol was immunoSEQ multiplex PCR, while the TCRdb copy is restricted to in-frame clones and leaves out a portion. The table has 35,000 to 45,000 clones, 70% to 90% seen once; the top ten hold about 12%. The sample consisted of CD4+ or CD8+ T cells sorted from blood, taken in a trial of the OX40 agonist ivuxolimab. These receptors were collected from an adult with an advanced solid tumor such as melanoma, head and neck, liver or kidney cancer. The CDR3 runs from the conserved cysteine through the conserved F or W. The D gene is left open where the match is weak. Part of the rows lack a size; the others show once, few, many or a class for expanded clones.

J gene: TRBJ2-1
V gene: TRBV29-1
D gene: NA
clone size: medium-sized
CDR3 DNA: TGCAGCGTTGACACAGGACTTTACAATGAGCAGTTCTTC
CDR3 protein: CSVDTGLYNEQFF

J gene: TRBJ1-2
V gene: TRBV5-4
D gene: TRBD1
clone size: NA
CDR3 DNA: TGTGCCAGCAGCTTGGATGGAGGCAGGGGGGACTATGGCTACACCTTC
CDR3 protein: CASSLDGGRGDYGYTF

J gene: TRBJ2-2
V gene: TRBV5-1
D gene: TRBD2
clone size: NA
CDR3 DNA: TGCGCCAGCAGCTTGAGCGGGGGCACCGGGGAGCTGTTTTTT
CDR3 protein: CASSLSGGTGELFF

J gene: TRBJ1-1
V gene: TRBV5-4
D gene: NA
clone size: NA
CDR3 DNA: TGTGCCAGCAGCAACGAGAACACTGAAGCTTTCTTT
CDR3 protein: CASSNENTEAFF

J gene: TRBJ1-2
V gene: TRBV27
D gene: NA
clone size: NA
CDR3 DNA: TGTGCCAGCAGTTTCGGCACCAACTATGGCTACACCTTC
CDR3 protein: CASSFGTNYGYTF

J gene: TRBJ2-5
V gene: TRBV29-1
D gene: TRBD2
clone size: NA
CDR3 DNA: TGCAGTGTAATGGGACTAGCGGGGGTAAGCGAGGAGACCCAGTACTTC
CDR3 protein: CSVMGLAGVSEETQYF

J gene: TRBJ2-7
V gene: TRBV5-4
D gene: NA
clone size: NA
CDR3 DNA: TGCGCCAGCAGCCAAGTCTGGACCGCCGTAGTGGGCGAGCAGTACTTC
CDR3 protein: CASSQVWTAVVGEQYF

J gene: TRBJ1-2
V gene: TRBV4-3
D gene: TRBD1
clone size: NA
CDR3 DNA: TGCGCCAGCAGCCAGTTGGCCCCAAAGACAGGGGGCTATGGCTACACCTTC
CDR3 protein: CASSQLAPKTGGYGYTF

J gene: TRBJ2-5
V gene: TRBV19
D gene: NA
clone size: NA
CDR3 DNA: TGTGCCAGTAGATTGGGGGAGACCCAGTACTTC
CDR3 protein: CASRLGETQYF

J gene: TRBJ1-1
V gene: TRBV7-9
D gene: TRBD1
clone size: NA
CDR3 DNA: TGTGCCAGCAGCTTAGAAGGGGGCCCACGGGGCACTGAAGCTTTCTTT
CDR3 protein: CASSLEGGPRGTEAFF

J gene: TRBJ1-1
V gene: TRBV4-2
D gene: NA
clone size: NA
CDR3 DNA: TGTGCCAGCAGCCAAGACAGCATGAACACTGAAGCTTTCTTT
CDR3 protein: CASSQDSMNTEAFF